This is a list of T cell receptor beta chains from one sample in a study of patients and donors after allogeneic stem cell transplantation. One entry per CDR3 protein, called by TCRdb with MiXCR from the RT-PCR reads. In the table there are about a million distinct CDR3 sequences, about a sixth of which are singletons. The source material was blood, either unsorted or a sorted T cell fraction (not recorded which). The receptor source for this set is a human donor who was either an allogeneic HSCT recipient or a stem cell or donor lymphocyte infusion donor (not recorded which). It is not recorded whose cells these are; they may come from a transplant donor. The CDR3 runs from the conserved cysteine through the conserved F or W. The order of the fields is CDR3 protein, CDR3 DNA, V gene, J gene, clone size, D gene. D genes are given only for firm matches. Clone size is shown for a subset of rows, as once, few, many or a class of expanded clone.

CDR3: CASSQESLAASTDTQYF
DNA: TGTGCCAGCAGCCAAGAGTCCCTAGCGGCCAGCACAGATACGCAGTATTTT
V: TRBV4-2
J: TRBJ2-3
size: few
D: TRBD2

CDR3: CASTPTRGLQGYSNQPQHF
DNA: TGTGCCAGCACTCCAACCAGGGGGCTACAGGGATATAGCAATCAGCCCCAGCATTTT
V: TRBV28
J: TRBJ1-5
size: NA
D: TRBD1

CDR3: CASSQGTGGEAFF
DNA: TGTGCCAGCAGCCAAGGGACAGGAGGTGAAGCTTTCTTT
V: TRBV14
J: TRBJ1-1
size: NA
D: TRBD1

CDR3: CSAPGEHEQYF
DNA: TGTAGTGCCCCGGGGGAACACGAGCAGTACTTC
V: TRBV20-1
J: TRBJ2-7
size: NA
D: NA

CDR3: CSARDSGRPEQFF
DNA: TGCAGTGCTAGGGATAGCGGGAGGCCTGAGCAGTTCTTC
V: TRBV20-1
J: TRBJ2-1
size: many
D: TRBD2

CDR3: CASSLVGAPQETQYF
DNA: TGTGCCAGCAGTCTCGTGGGGGCCCCCCAAGAGACCCAGTACTTC
V: TRBV27
J: TRBJ2-5
size: few
D: NA

CDR3: CASSLGAGEGETQYF
DNA: TGTGCCAGCAGCTTAGGGGCAGGGGAAGGCGAGACCCAGTACTTC
V: TRBV13
J: TRBJ2-5
size: NA
D: NA

CDR3: CSVRRDSNQPQHF
DNA: TGCAGCGTCCGACGGGATAGCAATCAGCCCCAGCATTTT
V: TRBV29-1
J: TRBJ1-5
size: many
D: NA

CDR3: CASSFQDRLDTQYF
DNA: TGTGCCAGCAGTTTCCAGGACAGACTAGATACGCAGTATTTT
V: TRBV12-3/TRBV12-4
J: TRBJ2-3
size: many
D: NA

CDR3: CASSPTPGWWENQPQHF
DNA: TGCGCCAGCAGCCCTACCCCGGGGTGGTGGGAGAATCAGCCCCAGCATTTT
V: TRBV5-1
J: TRBJ1-5
size: few
D: NA

CDR3: CSVGPGTDFHEQYF
DNA: TGCAGCGTCGGACCCGGGACAGATTTTCACGAGCAGTACTTC
V: TRBV29-1
J: TRBJ2-7
size: few
D: TRBD1

CDR3: CASILTKGLGGHEQYF
DNA: TGTGCCAGCATCCTAACCAAGGGACTCGGTGGACACGAGCAGTACTTC
V: TRBV7-2
J: TRBJ2-7
size: NA
D: NA

CDR3: CASSLGVGGEFFVEQYF
DNA: TGTGCCAGCAGCTTAGGGGTCGGGGGCGAATTTTTTGTGGAGCAGTACTTC
V: TRBV13
J: TRBJ2-7
size: few
D: NA

CDR3: CASSLELASYEQYF
DNA: TGTGCCAGCAGCTTGGAACTAGCGTCCTACGAGCAGTACTTC
V: TRBV5-4
J: TRBJ2-7
size: NA
D: TRBD2

CDR3: CASGLGISGANVLTF
DNA: TGTGCTAGTGGTTTGGGGATCTCTGGGGCCAACGTCCTGACTTTC
V: TRBV12-5
J: TRBJ2-6
size: NA
D: NA

CDR3: CASSLLGQGDTGELFF
DNA: TGTGCCAGCAGCTTACTCGGCCAGGGCGATACCGGGGAGCTGTTTTTT
V: TRBV7-3
J: TRBJ2-2
size: few
D: NA

CDR3: CSASPSDRDYGYTF
DNA: TGCAGTGCTAGCCCTTCAGACAGGGACTATGGCTACACCTTC
V: TRBV20-1
J: TRBJ1-2
size: NA
D: TRBD1

CDR3: CSALAGEEEKLFF
DNA: TGCAGTGCCTTAGCGGGGGAGGAGGAAAAACTGTTTTTT
V: TRBV20-1
J: TRBJ1-4
size: NA
D: NA

CDR3: CASSYRSDNEKLFF
DNA: TGTGCCAGCAGCTACAGGTCGGATAATGAAAAACTGTTTTTT
V: TRBV6-5
J: TRBJ1-4
size: NA
D: NA

CDR3: CASSYDLWNFF
DNA: TGTGCCAGCAGTTACGACCTTTGGAACTTCTTC
V: TRBV6-5
J: TRBJ2-1
size: few
D: NA

CDR3: CASSYRQGDYNEQFF
DNA: TGTGCCAGCAGCTACCGACAGGGAGATTACAATGAGCAGTTCTTC
V: TRBV5-5
J: TRBJ2-1
size: NA
D: TRBD1

CDR3: CASSGGTMNTEAFF
DNA: TGTGCCAGCAGCGGGGGGACCATGAACACTGAAGCTTTCTTT
V: TRBV2
J: TRBJ1-1
size: NA
D: NA

CDR3: CASSLGPSSGRASYNEQFF
DNA: TGTGCCAGCAGCTTAGGTCCTTCGAGCGGGAGGGCCTCCTACAATGAGCAGTTCTTC
V: TRBV11-2
J: TRBJ2-1
size: few
D: TRBD2

CDR3: CASSQDGASGDTQYF
DNA: TGTGCCAGCAGCCAAGATGGGGCCAGCGGAGATACGCAGTATTTT
V: TRBV3-1
J: TRBJ2-3
size: NA
D: NA

CDR3: CASSLMDGVGGGYTF
DNA: TGTGCCAGCAGCCTAATGGACGGGGTCGGAGGAGGCTACACCTTC
V: TRBV12-3/TRBV12-4
J: TRBJ1-2
size: many
D: NA

CDR3: CSVGELGQGAGANVLTF
DNA: TGCAGCGTTGGAGAATTGGGTCAGGGGGCTGGGGCCAACGTCCTGACTTTC
V: TRBV29-1
J: TRBJ2-6
size: NA
D: TRBD1

CDR3: CSAERLAGGELFF
DNA: TGCAGTGCTGAAAGACTGGCGGGAGGGGAGCTGTTTTTT
V: TRBV20-1
J: TRBJ2-2
size: NA
D: NA

CDR3: CSAGAGGSGDGYTF
DNA: TGCAGTGCCGGGGCCGGGGGCTCGGGGGATGGCTACACCTTC
V: TRBV20-1
J: TRBJ1-2
size: NA
D: NA

CDR3: CASSSLSGVTAKNIQYF
DNA: TGTGCCAGCAGCTCACTCTCAGGGGTAACGGCCAAAAACATTCAGTACTTC
V: TRBV7-9
J: TRBJ2-4
size: few
D: NA

CDR3: CSARDTPSSEQFF
DNA: TGCAGTGCCCGGGACACCCCTTCGAGTGAGCAGTTCTTC
V: TRBV20-1
J: TRBJ2-1
size: few
D: NA

CDR3: CASSGTPRTSYQGYTF
DNA: TGCGCCAGCAGCGGTACACCCCGGACATCTTACCAGGGCTACACCTTC
V: TRBV5-1
J: TRBJ1-2
size: NA
D: NA

CDR3: CASSLGSVGAGEQYF
DNA: TGTGCCAGCAGCTTAGGTTCGGTGGGAGCGGGGGAGCAGTACTTC
V: TRBV7-6
J: TRBJ2-7
size: few
D: TRBD2

CDR3: CASSSRDRVHEQYF
DNA: TGTGCCAGCAGCTCCCGGGACAGGGTACACGAGCAGTACTTC
V: TRBV5-6
J: TRBJ2-7
size: NA
D: TRBD1

CDR3: CASSLSLSVEAFF
DNA: TGCGCCAGCAGCTTGAGTCTGTCAGTTGAAGCTTTCTTT
V: TRBV5-1
J: TRBJ1-1
size: few
D: NA

CDR3: CASSSRVIDEQFF
DNA: TGCGCCAGCAGCTCCAGGGTAATCGATGAGCAGTTCTTC
V: TRBV5-1
J: TRBJ2-1
size: NA
D: NA

CDR3: CSAMGDSPNQPQHF
DNA: TGCAGTGCCATGGGGGACAGCCCCAATCAGCCCCAGCATTTT
V: TRBV20-1
J: TRBJ1-5
size: NA
D: TRBD1

CDR3: CASSLLGGGYGYTF
DNA: TGTGCCAGCAGTTTATTGGGCGGGGGCTATGGCTACACCTTC
V: TRBV27
J: TRBJ1-2
size: NA
D: NA

CDR3: CASRLPSGVETEAFF
DNA: TGTGCCAGCAGATTACCATCGGGGGTTGAAACTGAAGCTTTCTTT
V: TRBV7-9
J: TRBJ1-1
size: few
D: NA

CDR3: CASSLRRQGNTIYF
DNA: TGTGCCAGCAGTTTGCGCAGGCAGGGAAACACCATATATTTT
V: TRBV12-3/TRBV12-4
J: TRBJ1-3
size: many
D: NA

CDR3: CASSLLDRAGNTIYF
DNA: TGTGCCAGCAGCCTTTTGGACAGGGCTGGAAACACCATATATTTT
V: TRBV14
J: TRBJ1-3
size: NA
D: TRBD1

CDR3: CASSQPSGVTDTQYF
DNA: TGCGCCAGCAGCCAACCTAGCGGGGTAACGGATACGCAGTATTTT
V: TRBV4-1
J: TRBJ2-3
size: NA
D: TRBD2

CDR3: CASSDVQGQETQYF
DNA: TGTGCCAGCAGTGATGTACAGGGACAAGAGACCCAGTACTTC
V: TRBV2
J: TRBJ2-5
size: few
D: NA

CDR3: CSARREAGGQRETQYF
DNA: TGCAGTGCTAGAAGGGAAGCGGGGGGCCAGCGAGAGACCCAGTACTTC
V: TRBV20-1
J: TRBJ2-5
size: NA
D: TRBD2

CDR3: CASGDLLPYSPLHF
DNA: TGTGCCAGCGGGGACCTACTCCCTTATTCACCCCTCCACTTT
V: TRBV5-5
J: TRBJ1-6
size: few
D: NA

CDR3: CSASRQGASGNTIYF
DNA: TGCAGTGCTAGTAGACAGGGGGCCTCTGGAAACACCATATATTTT
V: TRBV20-1
J: TRBJ1-3
size: NA
D: TRBD1

CDR3: CATSRGIVGIAEQYF
DNA: TGTGCCACCAGCAGAGGTATAGTTGGAATTGCCGAGCAGTACTTC
V: TRBV15
J: TRBJ2-7
size: NA
D: NA

CDR3: CSASPDSGGPTDTQYF
DNA: TGCAGTGCTAGTCCAGATAGCGGGGGCCCCACAGATACGCAGTATTTT
V: TRBV20-1
J: TRBJ2-3
size: NA
D: TRBD2

CDR3: CASSFRSPGGKQETQYF
DNA: TGTGCCAGCAGCTTCCGAAGCCCCGGAGGGAAACAAGAGACCCAGTACTTC
V: TRBV7-8
J: TRBJ2-5
size: NA
D: NA

CDR3: CATSRSGRGSYNEQFF
DNA: TGTGCCACCAGCAGAAGCGGGAGGGGCTCCTACAATGAGCAGTTCTTC
V: TRBV15
J: TRBJ2-1
size: NA
D: TRBD2

CDR3: CATSRVGDYEQYF
DNA: TGTGCCACCAGCAGAGTCGGGGACTACGAGCAGTACTTC
V: TRBV15
J: TRBJ2-7
size: few
D: NA

CDR3: CAWSSQGGSANTIYF
DNA: TGTGCCTGGAGTTCACAAGGGGGTTCCGCGAACACCATATATTTT
V: TRBV30
J: TRBJ1-3
size: few
D: NA

CDR3: CSASVTVYGYTF
DNA: TGCAGTGCTAGTGTGACGGTATATGGCTACACCTTC
V: TRBV20-1
J: TRBJ1-2
size: few
D: NA

CDR3: CASSKPGGWSSYEQYF
DNA: TGTGCCAGCAGCAAACCAGGGGGCTGGAGCTCCTACGAGCAGTACTTC
V: TRBV21-1
J: TRBJ2-7
size: NA
D: NA

CDR3: CATSDRTGRYNEQFF
DNA: TGTGCCACCAGTGACCGGACAGGGCGCTACAATGAGCAGTTCTTC
V: TRBV24-1
J: TRBJ2-1
size: few
D: TRBD1

CDR3: CASTGLSVSNTGELFF
DNA: TGTGCCAGCACAGGGCTTAGCGTTTCGAACACCGGGGAGCTGTTTTTT
V: TRBV6-2/TRBV6-3
J: TRBJ2-2
size: NA
D: NA

CDR3: CASSLWSAGTQGYEQYF
DNA: TGTGCCAGCAGTTTATGGTCAGCGGGGACCCAAGGCTACGAGCAGTACTTC
V: TRBV12-3/TRBV12-4
J: TRBJ2-7
size: few
D: TRBD2

CDR3: CASSNPGPPGGELFF
DNA: TGTGCCAGCTCAAATCCGGGCCCTCCCGGCGGGGAGCTGTTTTTT
V: TRBV18
J: TRBJ2-2
size: few
D: NA

CDR3: CASGRRGGSSGNTIYF
DNA: TGTGCCAGCGGACGACGTGGGGGGAGCTCTGGAAACACCATATATTTT
V: TRBV12-3/TRBV12-4
J: TRBJ1-3
size: few
D: NA

CDR3: CASSERPGQPNYGYTF
DNA: TGTGCCAGCAGTGAGCGACCGGGACAGCCTAACTATGGCTACACCTTC
V: TRBV6-2/TRBV6-3
J: TRBJ1-2
size: NA
D: TRBD1

CDR3: CASSRRGQDGYTF
DNA: TGTGCCAGCAGCCGTAGGGGGCAAGATGGCTACACCTTC
V: TRBV6-1
J: TRBJ1-2
size: NA
D: TRBD1